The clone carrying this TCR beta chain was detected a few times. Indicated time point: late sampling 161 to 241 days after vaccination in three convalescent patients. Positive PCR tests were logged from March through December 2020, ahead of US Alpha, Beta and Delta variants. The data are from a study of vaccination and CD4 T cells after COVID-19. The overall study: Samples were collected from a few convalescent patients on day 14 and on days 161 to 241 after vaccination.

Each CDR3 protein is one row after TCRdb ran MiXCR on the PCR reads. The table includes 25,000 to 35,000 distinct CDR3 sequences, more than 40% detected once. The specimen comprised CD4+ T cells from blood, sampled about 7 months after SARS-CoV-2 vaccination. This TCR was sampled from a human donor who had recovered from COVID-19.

The CDR3 protein is CASSLGQAIYGYTF. The CDR3 DNA reads as TGTGCCAGCAGCTTAGGGCAGGCCATCTATGGCTACACCTTC. The chain carries TRBV7-2 and TRBJ1-2; D is unclear. The V end lost 1 base, the J end lost 4 bases, and 10 bases lay between the germline ends. Germline values: CDR1 SGHTA, CDR2 FQGNSA. The CDR3 is 14 residues long.